These 5 T cell receptor beta chains share one sample of origin, sequenced in a study of beta chain features in type 1 diabetes. These receptors' antigens are unknown. Study-level points and caveats: TCRB CDR3 length was moderately but significantly reduced in all four CD4+ subsets of Type 1 diabetes patients.

Every bit of the isolated RNA underwent reverse transcription, so sequencing read expressed TCRB transcripts. The assay was immunoSEQ multiplex PCR, and TCRdb's table has in-frame clones only and misses some. The profile shows some 44,000 clones, over 60% of them singletons. The sequencing input was Tregs from blood. The receptors come from a young woman with type 1 diabetes.

This clone was seen just once. The J gene is TRBJ2-3, the V gene TRBV7-3; the match to TRBD2 covers 11 bases. CDR3 length: 15 amino acids. CDR1 and CDR2 (germline): SGHTA, FQGTGA. Trimming removed 3 bases from V and 4 bases from J; junction bases left unmatched: 3. This chain's CDR3 is CASSFLGLAADTQYF. The CDR3 DNA sequence: TGTGCCAGCAGCTTCCTGGGACTAGCGGCAGATACGCAGTATTTT.

V and J are TRBV6-5 and TRBJ2-2; unclear D gene. V lost 1 base to trimming and J lost 1 base, with 7 bases between them. The CDR3 sequence is 15 residues long. In germline, CDR1 is MNHEY, CDR2 SVGAGI. For the CDR3, the DNA is TGTGCCAGCAGTTACTGGGCCGTGAACACCGGGGAGCTGTTTTTT. The encoded protein is CASSYWAVNTGELFF.

CDR3 residues: CASSPPRGTDTQYF. As DNA, the CDR3 is TGTGCCAGCAGCCCCCCGCGGGGGACAGATACGCAGTATTTT. V gene TRBV7-8 combines with J gene TRBJ2-3; 7 nucleotides match TRBD2. The CDR3 is 14 residues long. CDR1 and CDR2 (germline): SGHVS, FQNEAQ. V was pared by 5 bases and J by 3 bases, with 5 bases of the junction left unmatched.

This clone came up a few times. The chain employs TRBV7-2 and TRBJ2-2; D is unresolved. The CDR3 totals 13 residues. Germline CDR1 SGHTA, CDR2 FQGNSA. V dropped 5 bases and J dropped 6 bases, with 10 bases sitting between them. The CDR3 DNA sequence: TGTGCCAGCAGCATTAATTTTGCCGGGGAGCTGTTTTTT. It encodes CASSINFAGELFF.

V is TRBV19 and J is TRBJ1-3, with 7 bases that match TRBD1. This CDR3 comprises 15 residues. The V gene's germline CDR1 is LNHDA and CDR2 SQIVND (reference sequence). J was trimmed by 2 bases and V by 5 bases; bases with no gene match: 6. DNA of the CDR3: TGTGCCAGTAGTTTAACAGGGGCCCCTGGAAACACCATATATTTT. It translates to CASSLTGAPGNTIYF. Full variable domain (missing parts from reference TRBV19 and TRBJ1-3): DGGITQSPKYLFRKEGQNVTLSCEQNLNHDAMYWYRQDPGQGLRLIYYSQIVNDFQKGDIAEGYSVSREKKESFPLTVTSAQKNPTAFYLCASSLTGAPGNTIYFGEGSWLTVV.